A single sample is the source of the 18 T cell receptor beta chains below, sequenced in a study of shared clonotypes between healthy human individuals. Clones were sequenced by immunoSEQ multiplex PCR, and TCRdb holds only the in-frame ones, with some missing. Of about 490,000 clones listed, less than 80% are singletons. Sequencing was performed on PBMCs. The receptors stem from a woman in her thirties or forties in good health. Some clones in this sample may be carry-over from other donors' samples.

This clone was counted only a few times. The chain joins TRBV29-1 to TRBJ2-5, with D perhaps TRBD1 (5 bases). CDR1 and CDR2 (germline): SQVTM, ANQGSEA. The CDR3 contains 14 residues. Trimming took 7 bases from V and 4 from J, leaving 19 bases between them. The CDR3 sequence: CSAGGRASGETQYF. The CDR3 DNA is TGCAGCGCCGGCGGCAGGGCTTCGGGAGAGACCCAGTACTTC.

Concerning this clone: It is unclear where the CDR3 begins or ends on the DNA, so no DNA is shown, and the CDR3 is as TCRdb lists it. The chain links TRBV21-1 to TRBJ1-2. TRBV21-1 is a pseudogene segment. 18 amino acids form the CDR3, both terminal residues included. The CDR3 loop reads CASSKAEVGEGSYYGYTF.

The CDR3 spells CASSQDMSLWGQFF. In DNA, the CDR3 is TGTGCCAGCAGCCAAGATATGAGCTTGTGGGGGCAGTTCTTC. The chain uses TRBV4-2 and TRBJ2-1, with D hard to call. V was cut by 0 bases and J by 12 bases, with 15 bases left in between. Germline CDR1 LGHNA, CDR2 YNFKEQ. CDR3 length: 14 residues.

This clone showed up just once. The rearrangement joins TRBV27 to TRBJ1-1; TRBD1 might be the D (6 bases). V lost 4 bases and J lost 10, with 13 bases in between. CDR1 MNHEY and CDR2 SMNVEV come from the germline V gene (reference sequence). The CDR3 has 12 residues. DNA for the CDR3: TGTGCCAGCAGTTACGGACAGTTCCCAGCTTTCTTT. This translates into CASSYGQFPAFF.

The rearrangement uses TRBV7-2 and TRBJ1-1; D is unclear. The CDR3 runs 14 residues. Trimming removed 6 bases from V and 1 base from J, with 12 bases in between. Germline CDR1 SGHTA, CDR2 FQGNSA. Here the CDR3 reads CASRRPTKNTEAFF. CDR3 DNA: TGTGCCAGCAGGAGACCGACGAAGAACACTGAAGCTTTCTTT.

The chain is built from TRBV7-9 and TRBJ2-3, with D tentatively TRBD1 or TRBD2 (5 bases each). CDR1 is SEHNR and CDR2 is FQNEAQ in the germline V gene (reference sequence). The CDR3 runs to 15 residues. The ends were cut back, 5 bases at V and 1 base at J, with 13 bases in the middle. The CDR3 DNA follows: TGTGCCAGCAGCCTACACCCGGGACGCACAGATACGCAGTATTTT. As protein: CASSLHPGRTDTQYF. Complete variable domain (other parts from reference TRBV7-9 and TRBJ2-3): DTGVSQNPRHKITKRGQNVTFRCDPISEHNRLYWYRQTLGQGPEFLTYFQNEAQLEKSRLLSDRFSAERPKGSFSTLEIQRTEQGDSAMYLCASSLHPGRTDTQYFGPGTRLTVL.

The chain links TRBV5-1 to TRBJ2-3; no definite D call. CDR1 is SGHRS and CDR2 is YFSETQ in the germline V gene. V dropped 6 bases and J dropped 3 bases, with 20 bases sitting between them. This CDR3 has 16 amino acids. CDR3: CASTTGLSAGTDTQYF. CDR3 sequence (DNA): TGCGCCAGCACCACGGGCCTTTCCGCCGGTACAGATACGCAGTATTTT. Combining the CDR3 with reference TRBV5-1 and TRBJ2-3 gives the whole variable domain KAGVTQTPRYLIKTRGQQVTLSCSPISGHRSVSWYQQTPGQGLQFLFEYFSETQRNKGNFPGRFSGRQFSNSRSEMNVSTLELGDSALYLCASTTGLSAGTDTQYFGPGTRLTVL.

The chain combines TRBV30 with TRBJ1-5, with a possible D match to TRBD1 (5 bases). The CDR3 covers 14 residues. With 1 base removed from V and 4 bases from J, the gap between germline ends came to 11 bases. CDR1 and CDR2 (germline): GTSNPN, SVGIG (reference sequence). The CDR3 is CAWSAGPGNQPQHF. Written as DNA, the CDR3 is TGTGCCTGGAGTGCGGGACCGGGGAATCAGCCCCAGCATTTT.

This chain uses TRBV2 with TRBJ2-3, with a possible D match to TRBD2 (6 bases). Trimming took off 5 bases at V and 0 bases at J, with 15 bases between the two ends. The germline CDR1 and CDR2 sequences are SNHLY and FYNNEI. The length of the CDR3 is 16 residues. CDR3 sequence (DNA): TGTGCCAGCAGTATTATCGGGAGAGCGAGCACAGATACGCAGTATTTT. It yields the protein CASSIIGRASTDTQYF.

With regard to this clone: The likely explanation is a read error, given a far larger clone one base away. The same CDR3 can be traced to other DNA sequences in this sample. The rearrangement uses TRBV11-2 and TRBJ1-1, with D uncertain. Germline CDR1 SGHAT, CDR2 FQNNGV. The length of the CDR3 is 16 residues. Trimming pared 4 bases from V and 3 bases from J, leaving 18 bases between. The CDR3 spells CASSSPEWIRDTEAFF. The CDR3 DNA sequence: TGTGCCAGCAGCTCCCCTGAGTGGATCCGGGACACTGAAGCTTTCTTT.

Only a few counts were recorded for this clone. The CDR3 loop reads CTSMPLGTYFYNEQFF. CDR3 coding DNA: TGCACCAGCATGCCCCTGGGGACTTACTTCTACAATGAGCAGTTCTTC. J is TRBJ2-1 and V is TRBV1; whether TRBD2, the table's D call, matches the DNA was not checked. TRBV1 is designated a pseudogene. The CDR3 has 16 residues.

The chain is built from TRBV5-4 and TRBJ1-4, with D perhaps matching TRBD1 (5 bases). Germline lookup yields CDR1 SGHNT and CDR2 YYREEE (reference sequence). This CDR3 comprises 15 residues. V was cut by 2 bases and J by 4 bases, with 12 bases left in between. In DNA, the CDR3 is TGTGCCAGCAGCTTCGGGACGGCTTATAATGAAAAACTGTTTTTT. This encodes CASSFGTAYNEKLFF.

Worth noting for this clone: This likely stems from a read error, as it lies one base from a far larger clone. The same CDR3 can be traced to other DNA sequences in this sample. CDR3 residues: CASLLGVTEAFF. The CDR3 DNA reads TGTGCCAGCCTTCTCGGGGTAACTGAGGCTTTCTTT. The rearrangement joins TRBV6-6 to TRBJ1-1, with D uncertain. CDR1 and CDR2 (germline): MNHNY, SVGAGI (reference sequence). CDR3 length: 12 residues.

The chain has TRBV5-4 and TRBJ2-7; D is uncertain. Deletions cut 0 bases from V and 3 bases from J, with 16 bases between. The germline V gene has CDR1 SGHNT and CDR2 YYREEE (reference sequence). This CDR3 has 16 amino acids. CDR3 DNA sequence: TGTGCCAGCAGCTTGGCTCCCCGGTCCCCCGACTACGAGCAGTACTTC. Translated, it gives CASSLAPRSPDYEQYF. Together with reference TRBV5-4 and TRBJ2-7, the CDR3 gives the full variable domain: ETGVTQSPTHLIKTRGQQVTLRCSSQSGHNTVSWYQQALGQGPQFIFQYYREEENGRGNFPPRFSGLQFPNYSSELNVNALELDDSALYLCASSLAPRSPDYEQYFGPGTRLTVT.

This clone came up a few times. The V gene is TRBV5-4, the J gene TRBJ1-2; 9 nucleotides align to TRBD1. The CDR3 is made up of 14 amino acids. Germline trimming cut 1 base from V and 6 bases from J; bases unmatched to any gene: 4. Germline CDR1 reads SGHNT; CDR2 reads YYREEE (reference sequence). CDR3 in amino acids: CASSLLQGADGYTF. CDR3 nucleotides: TGTGCCAGCAGCTTGCTACAGGGGGCAGATGGCTACACCTTC. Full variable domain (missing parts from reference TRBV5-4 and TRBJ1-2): ETGVTQSPTHLIKTRGQQVTLRCSSQSGHNTVSWYQQALGQGPQFIFQYYREEENGRGNFPPRFSGLQFPNYSSELNVNALELDDSALYLCASSLLQGADGYTFGSGTRLTVV.

CDR3 in amino acids: CASSVDLAGSYEQYF. The CDR3 DNA sequence: TGTGCCAGCAGCGTAGATCTAGCGGGATCCTACGAGCAGTACTTC. The chain is built from TRBV9 and TRBJ2-7, with 9 bases fitting TRBD2. CDR1 is SGDLS, CDR2 YYNGEE, per germline. V was pared by 0 bases and J by 1 base, with 2 bases of the junction left unmatched. The CDR3 loop spans 15 amino acids.

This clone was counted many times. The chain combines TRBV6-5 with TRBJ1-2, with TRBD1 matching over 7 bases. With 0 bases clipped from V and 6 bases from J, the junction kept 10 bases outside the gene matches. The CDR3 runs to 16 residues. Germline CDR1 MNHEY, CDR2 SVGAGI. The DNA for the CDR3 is TGTGCCAGCAGTTACTCCCCAGGGGGAGAATATGATGGCTACACCTTC. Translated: CASSYSPGGEYDGYTF.

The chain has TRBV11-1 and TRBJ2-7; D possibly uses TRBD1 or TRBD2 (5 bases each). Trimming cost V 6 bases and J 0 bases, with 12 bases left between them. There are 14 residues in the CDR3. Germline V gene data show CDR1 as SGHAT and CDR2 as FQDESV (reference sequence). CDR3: CASRIPGTSYEQYF. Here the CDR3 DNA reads TGTGCCAGCAGGATTCCAGGGACCTCCTACGAGCAGTACTTC.